This T cell receptor (beta chain) stems from a study of blood T cell repertoires in COVID-19. Turning to the study itself: Spain, Italy and the United States supplied samples that represented acute and convalescent COVID-19. The cDNA or gDNA used as material had been derived from T cells, B-cell-depleted T cells, or PBMCs.

Enrolled during active infection, Seattle patients were then followed longitudinally. In the original processing: Reference gene primer amplification yielded estimated nucleated cell counts. Clones were sequenced by immunoSEQ multiplex PCR, and TCRdb holds only the in-frame ones, with some missing. The DNA gave D and trimming, while V, J and clone size come from that table. This sample carries 250,000 to 400,000 clones, roughly nine tenths of them seen once, and the ten largest clones take 2.5% to 3%. Germline trimming cut 4 bases from V and 3 bases from J; bases unmatched to any gene: 10. CDR1 and CDR2 from the germline V gene are MDHEN and SYDVKM. The CDR3 covers 17 residues.

The sequence was obtained from a woman in her twenties or thirties with COVID-19, enrolled during active disease. The rearrangement links TRBV28 to TRBJ2-2; 8 nucleotides line up with TRBD2. The material sequenced was peripheral blood. CDR3 residues: CASSSPALAAYTGELFF. In DNA, the CDR3 is TGTGCCAGCAGTTCTCCGGCACTAGCGGCATACACCGGGGAGCTGTTTTTT.